This T cell receptor beta chain appears in the sequencing data of a study of cytomegalovirus exposure and HLA in healthy donors. Study-wide findings and caveats: When the data were analyzed later, several of the most significant clusters appeared to be linked to common viral pathogens. Specific recognition of CMV antigens was confirmed in vitro for a few chains (all CMV-associated). Some public TCRs appeared in many individuals, while most sequences were rare. A missense DCLRE1C variant was associated with V- and J-gene trimming of TCR beta chains in a later analysis, and an independent cohort replicated the association.

CDR1 PRHDT and CDR2 FYEKMQ come from the germline V gene (reference sequence). The V gene end was trimmed by 4 bases and the J gene end by 1 base; junction bases not matched to a gene: 10. The CDR3 has 17 residues. The PCR was carried out with 60 Vbeta primers and 13 Jbeta primers. Sequenced by immunoSEQ multiplex PCR; TCRdb stores in-frame clones only, minus some. Of some 240,000 clones in the sample, about nine tenths were seen once. A note on this clone: Its target is not known.

The chain has TRBV13 and TRBJ2-7, with 10 bases identical to TRBD2. This TCR was recovered from a girl aged 2 to 9 in good health and CMV-seronegative. The material sequenced was PBMCs. The DNA of the CDR3 is TGTGCCAGCAGCTCCGGACTAGCGGAGACCCTTTCCTACGAGCAGTACTTC. Its translation: CASSSGLAETLSYEQYF.